This passage covers 11 T cell receptor beta chains from one sample sequenced in a study of blood T cell repertoires in COVID-19. Using immunoSEQ multiplex PCR, the repertoire was profiled, and TCRdb retains in-frame clones only, with some absent. The repertoire holds approximately 270,000 clones, around 85% seen once, with around 1% in the top ten. Input material: peripheral blood. Source of these receptors: a human donor with COVID-19, enrolled during active disease. The donor label of this sample is uncertain.

This chain uses TRBV11-2 with TRBJ2-1, with 13 bases aligning to TRBD2. Germline-derived CDR1 and CDR2 are SGHAT and FQNNGV. With V trimmed by 6 bases and J by 6 bases, 5 bases remained unmatched. The CDR3 sequence is 15 residues long. This chain's CDR3 is CASRGLAGRVNEQFF. The CDR3 bases are TGTGCCAGCAGGGGACTAGCGGGGCGCGTCAATGAGCAGTTCTTC.

The rearrangement links TRBV5-7 to TRBJ1-3, with 7 nucleotides matching TRBD1. TRBV5-7 is labeled an ORF, and its function is uncertain. V trimming: 3 bases; J trimming: 4 bases; junction bases outside the gene matches: 7. The CDR3 extends over 15 amino acids. The CDR3 spells CASSSDREAGNTIYF. DNA for the CDR3: TGTGCCAGCAGCTCCGACAGGGAAGCGGGAAACACCATATATTTT.

The V and J genes are TRBV12-3 or TRBV12-4 and TRBJ1-1; D gene unclear. Trimming left V 5 bases short and J 5 bases short, with 12 bases between. CDR3 length: 13 amino acids. The CDR3 bases are TGTGCCAGCAGTCGCCTAACGAGGACTGAAGCTTTCTTT. Translated: CASSRLTRTEAFF.

The rearrangement links TRBV5-5 to TRBJ1-2, with TRBD1 matching 7 bases. With 5 bases clipped from V and 2 bases from J, the junction kept 6 bases outside the gene matches. The CDR3 is 14 residues long. Germline V gene sequence: CDR1 SGHKS, CDR2 YYEKEE (reference sequence). The CDR3 DNA reads TGTGCCAGCAGTTACGACAGGGCCAACTATGGCTACACCTTC. It encodes CASSYDRANYGYTF. The whole variable domain, remainder taken from reference TRBV5-5 and TRBJ1-2, is DAGVTQSPTHLIKTRGQQVTLRCSPISGHKSVSWYQQVLGQGPQFIFQYYEKEERGRGNFPDRFSARQFPNYSSELNVNALLLGDSALYLCASSYDRANYGYTFGSGTRLTVV.

The chain recombines TRBV6-5 with TRBJ2-1; TRBD2 might be the D (6 bases). In germline, CDR1 is MNHEY, CDR2 SVGAGI. The CDR3 totals 15 residues. V lost 2 bases, J lost 6 bases, and 14 bases lay in between. DNA for the CDR3: TGTGCCAGCAGTTACCGGGGACTCGACCCCAATGAGCAGTTCTTC. Its translation is CASSYRGLDPNEQFF.

The J gene is TRBJ2-5, the V gene TRBV2, with D possibly being TRBD2 (5 bases). V shed 7 bases and J shed 5 bases, with 14 bases lying between them. Germline lookup yields CDR1 SNHLY and CDR2 FYNNEI. There are 13 residues in the CDR3. Here the CDR3 reads CASISGSRETQYF. CDR3 bases: TGTGCCAGCATAAGTGGGAGTCGGGAGACCCAGTACTTC.

The rearrangement links TRBV28 to TRBJ2-7; 10 bases are a match to TRBD2. CDR3 length: 14 residues. V was clipped by 2 bases and J by 10 bases; unmatched bases: 8. CDR1 and CDR2 from the germline V gene are MDHEN and SYDVKM. CDR3 nucleotide sequence: TGTGCCAGCAGTTTACCCCGGGCTAGCGGGAGTCAGTACTTC. This encodes CASSLPRASGSQYF.

A single count supports this clone. The rearrangement uses TRBV5-1 and TRBJ2-3; TRBD2 aligns across 9 bases. The CDR3 consists of 17 residues. The V and J ends lost 4 bases and 0 bases, in that order; junction bases with no gene match: 9. CDR1 is SGHRS and CDR2 is YFSETQ in the germline V gene. In DNA, the CDR3 is TGCGCCAGCAGCCCCCGAAGGGCGGGAGGGAGCACAGATACGCAGTATTTT. Translation: CASSPRRAGGSTDTQYF.

The rearrangement links TRBV6-5 to TRBJ1-3, with D uncertain. The CDR3 is made up of 15 amino acids. CDR1 and CDR2 from the germline V gene are MNHEY and SVGAGI. With 0 bases removed from V and 3 bases from J, the gap between germline ends came to 9 bases. CDR3 sequence: CASSYSTGNGNTIYF. CDR3 coding DNA: TGTGCCAGCAGTTACTCGACGGGGAATGGAAACACCATATATTTT.

V and J are TRBV6-5 and TRBJ2-7, with D possibly being TRBD2 (7 bases). Germline CDR1 MNHEY, CDR2 SVGAGI. The CDR3 runs 15 residues. V was cut by 7 bases and J by 6 bases, with 22 bases left in between. CDR3 residues: CASTPRGLAVLEQYF. The CDR3 DNA follows: TGTGCCAGCACCCCCAGGGGCCTAGCGGTGCTCGAGCAGTACTTC.

This rearrangement joins TRBV28 to TRBJ1-2, with 7 bases that match TRBD1. V gave up 5 bases and J gave up 4 bases; unmatched junction bases: 7. CDR3 size: 14 residues. The germline V gene encodes CDR1 MDHEN and CDR2 SYDVKM. The CDR3 DNA sequence: TGTGCCAGCAGTCGATCGGGACAGTTCTATGGCTACACCTTC. It specifies CASSRSGQFYGYTF.